The 27 T cell receptor beta chains reported below all come from one sample, sequenced in a study of blood T cell repertoires in COVID-19. Using immunoSEQ multiplex PCR, the repertoire was profiled, and TCRdb retains in-frame clones only, with some absent. The table has about 240,000 clones, about nine tenths seen once. The sample was peripheral blood. The receptor source for this set is a man in his 60s who had recovered from COVID-19.

V is TRBV18 and J is TRBJ2-7; D is perhaps TRBD1 (5 bases). Per germline, CDR1 KGHSH and CDR2 LQKENI. V lost 2 bases, J lost 4 bases, and 9 bases lay in between. CDR3 length equals 13 residues. The CDR3 sequence is CASSPNQGYEQYF. CDR3 nucleotide sequence: TGTGCCAGCTCACCAAATCAGGGTTACGAGCAGTACTTC.

The V and J genes are TRBV7-6 and TRBJ1-3; D is unresolved. Germline CDR1 SGHVS, CDR2 FNYEAQ. Between the trimmed V and J ends, which lost 2 bases and 1 base, there was a span of 9 bases. There are 15 residues in the CDR3. Here the CDR3 DNA reads TGTGCCAGCAGCTTAAACGCGGGGTCTGGAAACACCATATATTTT. Its translation: CASSLNAGSGNTIYF.

This clone was recorded once. The chain is built from TRBV4-2 and TRBJ2-5; 10 bases fit TRBD1. CDR3 size: 15 residues. Germline assignment: CDR1 LGHNA and CDR2 YNFKEQ. V trimming: 4 bases; J trimming: 5 bases; junction bases outside the gene matches: 7. In nucleotides, the CDR3 is TGTGCCAGCAGCCTCGACAGGGGGCTAGGGGAGACCCAGTACTTC. This sequence encodes CASSLDRGLGETQYF.

In nucleotides, the CDR3 is TGTGCCAGCAGCCGAAACCGACAAGCGGGGGCAGGGGAGCAGTACTTC. Translating it yields CASSRNRQAGAGEQYF. This chain uses TRBV7-8 with TRBJ2-7; 8 nucleotides align to TRBD2. Germline CDR1 is SGHVS and CDR2 is FQNEAQ. The CDR3 consists of 16 residues. With V trimmed by 5 bases and J by 7 bases, 16 bases remained unmatched.

V usage is TRBV5-5 and J usage is TRBJ2-1, with 10 nucleotides matching TRBD2. V trimming: 4 bases; J trimming: 4 bases; junction bases outside the gene matches: 5. This CDR3 is built from 15 residues. Germline V gene lookup returns CDR1 SGHKS and CDR2 YYEKEE (reference sequence). Written as DNA, the CDR3 is TGTGCCAGCAGCGGGGGACTAGCGAATTACAATGAGCAGTTCTTC. It codes for CASSGGLANYNEQFF.

This chain uses TRBV10-3 with TRBJ1-1; 7 nucleotides agree with TRBD1. From germline, CDR1 is ENHRY and CDR2 SYGVKD. V was pared by 4 bases and J by 6 bases, with 8 bases of the junction left unmatched. The CDR3 consists of 14 residues. CDR3: CAISVIGGSSEAFF. In DNA, the CDR3 is TGTGCCATCAGTGTAATAGGGGGCAGTTCTGAAGCTTTCTTT.

The chain links TRBV4-1 to TRBJ1-5; D not resolved. This CDR3 spans 16 amino acids. Per the germline V gene, CDR1 is MGHRA and CDR2 is YSYEKL. V lost 0 bases, J lost 0 bases, and 9 bases lay in between. CDR3 residues: CASSQETSRSNQPQHF. In DNA form, the CDR3 reads TGCGCCAGCAGCCAAGAGACATCGCGTAGCAATCAGCCCCAGCATTTT.

The chain uses TRBV9 and TRBJ1-2; D not certain. V lost 1 base and J lost 7, with 11 bases in between. CDR1 and CDR2 from the germline V gene are SGDLS and YYNGEE. The CDR3 length is 13 residues. In DNA, the CDR3 is TGTGCCAGCAGCGTACAGGTAGAGTCTGGCTACACCTTC. This codes for CASSVQVESGYTF. Combining the CDR3 with reference TRBV9 and TRBJ1-2 gives the whole variable domain DSGVTQTPKHLITATGQRVTLRCSPRSGDLSVYWYQQSLDQGLQFLIQYYNGEERAKGNILERFSAQQFPDLHSELNLSSLELGDSALYFCASSVQVESGYTFGSGTRLTVV.

This chain connects TRBV5-4 to TRBJ2-5, with D tentatively TRBD2 (7 bases). Germline CDR1 and CDR2: SGHNT and YYREEE (reference sequence). CDR3 size: 14 residues. CDR3 bases: TGTGCTACCTGGGCGTGGGGGGGCTGGGAGACCCAGTACTTC. Protein: CATWAWGGWETQYF.

This chain joins TRBV24-1 and TRBJ2-1, with D perhaps TRBD2 (5 bases). The germline gives CDR1 KGHDR, CDR2 SFDVKD. This CDR3 is 12 amino acids long. V lost 9 bases and J lost 9, with 14 bases in between. This CDR3 is CATSLSSREQFF. For the CDR3, the DNA is TGTGCCACCTCCCTCTCTAGCCGTGAGCAGTTCTTC.

The chain links TRBV5-1 to TRBJ2-2, with TRBD2 matching 11 bases. Germline loops: CDR1 SGHRS, CDR2 YFSETQ. The CDR3 length is 15 residues. With 3 bases clipped from V and 6 bases from J, the junction kept 4 bases outside the gene matches. The CDR3 nucleotides read TGCGCCAGCAGCTCACTAGCGGGGGTTGCCGGGGAGCTGTTTTTT. The encoded protein is CASSSLAGVAGELFF.

This chain uses TRBV7-2 with TRBJ2-7, with 7 bases lining up with TRBD1. V was clipped by 2 bases and J by 1 base; unmatched bases: 8. The CDR3 contains 16 residues. CDR1 is SGHTA, CDR2 FQGNSA, per germline. In DNA form, the CDR3 reads TGTGCCAGCAGCTTAAGAGGGACAGCGATTTCCTACGAGCAGTACTTC. Translation: CASSLRGTAISYEQYF.

This clone showed up just once. The chain joins TRBV18 to TRBJ1-2; TRBD1 matches 7 bases. The CDR3 extends over 14 amino acids. J gave up 7 bases and V 3 bases, and 8 bases lay outside the gene matches. Germline CDR1 reads KGHSH; CDR2 reads LQKENI. DNA for the CDR3: TGTGCCAGCTCACCGAACGGACAGGATCCTGGCTACACCTTC. Its protein product is CASSPNGQDPGYTF.

In this sample, this clone turned up once. This sequence joins TRBV5-6 and TRBJ2-3; tentatively, D is TRBD2 (6 bases). The ends were cut back, 4 bases at V and 0 bases at J, with 12 bases in the middle. The CDR3 is 15 residues long. In germline, CDR1 is SGHDT, CDR2 YYEEEE. DNA of the CDR3: TGTGCCAGCAGCCCCCGGGGGACGAGCACAGATACGCAGTATTTT. This sequence encodes CASSPRGTSTDTQYF.

The chain recombines TRBV7-9 with TRBJ2-7, with 7 nucleotides matching TRBD2. The CDR3 sequence is 15 residues long. Germline V gene lookup returns CDR1 SEHNR and CDR2 FQNEAQ (reference sequence). V gave up 1 base and J gave up 1 base; unmatched junction bases: 4. CDR3 sequence reads: CASSLVGRGSYEQYF. CDR3 DNA: TGTGCCAGCAGCTTAGTTGGGCGGGGGTCCTACGAGCAGTACTTC.

The chain uses TRBV6-1 and TRBJ1-5; TRBD1 might be the D (6 bases). This CDR3 region has 13 residues. The germline gives CDR1 MNHNS, CDR2 SASEGT. The germline V and J ends were trimmed by 7 bases and 8 bases, with 15 bases remaining between them. DNA for the CDR3: TGTGCCAGCAAGCTGGGGGGGCAGGAGCCCCAGCATTTT. Translated: CASKLGGQEPQHF.

V and J are TRBV5-1 and TRBJ2-5; a weak D match, TRBD1 (6 bases). The CDR3 loop spans 14 amino acids. Trimming removed 4 bases from V and 5 bases from J, with 15 bases in between. Germline lookup yields CDR1 SGHRS and CDR2 YFSETQ. CDR3 DNA sequence: TGCGCCAGCAGCGAGGGGGACCCCAGGGAGACCCAGTACTTC. Protein product: CASSEGDPRETQYF.

The gene calls are TRBV28 and TRBJ1-4; 8 positions agree with TRBD1. The V gene's germline CDR1 is MDHEN and CDR2 SYDVKM. J gave up 7 bases and V 4 bases, and 5 bases lay outside the gene matches. This CDR3 region has 14 residues. CDR3 residues: CASSSTGEGEKLFF. As DNA, the CDR3 is TGTGCCAGCAGTTCGACAGGGGAGGGTGAAAAACTGTTTTTT.

The CDR3 coding sequence is TGTGCCTGGAGCCCGGACATCTATGGCTACACCTTC. Translating it yields CAWSPDIYGYTF. This chain links TRBV30 with TRBJ1-2; a possible D gene is TRBD1 (5 bases). V lost 3 bases and J 4 bases, leaving 9 bases between the germline ends. This CDR3 is 12 amino acids long. Per germline, CDR1 GTSNPN and CDR2 SVGIG (reference sequence).

J is TRBJ1-1 and V is TRBV6-1; D is ambiguous. CDR1 MNHNS and CDR2 SASEGT come from the germline V gene. The CDR3 spans 15 residues. V gave up 3 bases and J gave up 4 bases, with 15 bases separating them. The chain's CDR3 is CASSDGSVGGTEAFF. The CDR3 DNA reads as TGTGCCAGCAGTGATGGCTCTGTTGGCGGCACTGAAGCTTTCTTT.

V usage is TRBV24-1 and J usage is TRBJ2-1; 7 bases are a match to TRBD1. The CDR3 loop spans 15 amino acids. Germline V CDR1 and CDR2: KGHDR, SFDVKD. V trimming: 7 bases; J trimming: 2 bases; junction bases outside the gene matches: 7. The CDR3 spells CATSSRDRAYNEQFF. CDR3 bases: TGTGCCACCAGCAGTAGGGACAGAGCCTACAATGAGCAGTTCTTC.

This clone was recorded only once. In DNA form, the CDR3 reads TGTGCCTGGAAAGAGTGGCGGGGGGGCTTGAATGAGCAGTTCTTC. It codes for CAWKEWRGGLNEQFF. This chain uses TRBV30 with TRBJ2-1; 9 bases agree with TRBD2. This CDR3 has 15 residues. The germline gives CDR1 GTSNPN, CDR2 SVGIG (reference sequence). V was pared by 4 bases and J by 7 bases, with 11 bases of the junction left unmatched.

The chain uses TRBV24-1 and TRBJ2-6; D is possibly TRBD1 (6 bases). The CDR3 spans 16 residues. CDR1 and CDR2 (germline): KGHDR, SFDVKD. Trimming took 4 bases from V and 4 from J, leaving 13 bases between them. Here the CDR3 reads CATSDETGTGANVLTF. The DNA of the CDR3 is TGTGCCACCAGTGACGAGACAGGTACAGGGGCCAACGTCCTGACTTTC.

The gene calls are TRBV18 and TRBJ2-1, with unresolved D. The CDR3 length is 14 residues. V was cut by 3 bases and J by 5 bases, with 11 bases left in between. Germline V gives CDR1 KGHSH, CDR2 LQKENI. The CDR3 region has the DNA TGTGCCAGCTCACCTATGGCAACGAACAATGAGCAGTTCTTC. It translates to CASSPMATNNEQFF. Looking up the rest from reference TRBV18 and TRBJ2-1 gives the full variable domain: NAGVMQNPRHLVRRRGQEARLRCSPMKGHSHVYWYRQLPEEGLKFMVYLQKENIIDESGMPKERFSAEFPKEGPSILRIQQVVRGDSAAYFCASSPMATNNEQFFGPGTRLTVL.

The chain combines TRBV9 with TRBJ2-7, with a tentative D call TRBD1 (5 bases). This CDR3 has 14 amino acids. The V gene's germline CDR1 is SGDLS and CDR2 YYNGEE. V lost 3 bases to trimming and J lost 2 bases, with 12 bases between them. CDR3 sequence reads: CASSASSTAYEQYF. The CDR3 DNA follows: TGTGCCAGCAGCGCCTCATCGACAGCCTACGAGCAGTACTTC.

The chain carries TRBV2 and TRBJ2-2, with D maybe TRBD2 (5 bases). V dropped 7 bases and J dropped 0 bases, with 12 bases sitting between them. The CDR3 loop spans 15 amino acids. In germline, CDR1 is SNHLY, CDR2 FYNNEI. The CDR3 loop reads CASIEVAPNTGELFF. The CDR3, as DNA: TGTGCCAGCATAGAAGTAGCGCCGAACACCGGGGAGCTGTTTTTT. The full variable domain, rest sourced from reference TRBV2 and TRBJ2-2, is EPEVTQTPSHQVTQMGQEVILRCVPISNHLYFYWYRQILGQKVEFLVSFYNNEISEKSEIFDDQFSVERPDGSNFTLKIRSTKLEDSAMYFCASIEVAPNTGELFFGEGSRLTVL.

About this clone itself: This same CDR3 is encoded by further DNA sequences in the sample. The V and J genes are TRBV30 and TRBJ2-2, with D possibly matching TRBD1 (6 bases). CDR1 and CDR2 (germline): GTSNPN, SVGIG (reference sequence). The CDR3 contains 12 residues. The V end lost 3 bases, the J end lost 5 bases, and 7 bases lay between the germline ends. CDR3 sequence: CAWSQGTGELFF. For the CDR3, the DNA is TGTGCCTGGAGCCAGGGGACCGGGGAGCTGTTTTTT.